The 27 T cell receptor beta chains reported below all come from one sample, sequenced in a study of blood T cell repertoires in COVID-19. Method: immunoSEQ multiplex PCR; TCRdb's copy keeps in-frame clones and lacks some. This sample has about 340,000 clones; 86% occur once, and the top ten carry less than 9%. The sequenced material came from peripheral blood. The receptor source for this set is a woman aged 55-70 years with COVID-19, enrolled during active disease.

The V gene is TRBV4-1, the J gene TRBJ1-2; D remains ambiguous. The CDR3 has 12 amino acids. V lost 1 base, J lost 7 bases, and 7 bases lay in between. Germline CDR1 is MGHRA and CDR2 is YSYEKL. The CDR3 coding sequence is TGCGCCAGCAGCCAAGTGGCAGGTGGCTACACCTTC. Its protein product is CASSQVAGGYTF.

The chain uses TRBV11-3 and TRBJ2-1; 7 bases match TRBD2. J gave up 10 bases and V 4 bases, and 1 base lay outside the gene matches. Germline V lookup: CDR1 SGHNT, CDR2 YENEEA. CDR3 size: 11 residues. The CDR3 DNA sequence: TGTGCCAGCAGCTCGCGGGGGGAGCAGTTCTTC. It codes for CASSSRGEQFF.

The chain has TRBV27 and TRBJ2-3; D uncertain. The V and J ends lost 3 bases and 4 bases respectively, with 8 bases between them. Per germline, CDR1 MNHEY and CDR2 SMNVEV (reference sequence). The CDR3 length is 13 residues. CDR3 sequence: CASSFTYADTQYF. CDR3 nucleotides: TGTGCCAGCAGTTTCACTTATGCAGATACGCAGTATTTT.

To note about this clone: A junction end diverges from the germline sequence, so it may reflect a read error. The chain joins TRBV11-3 to TRBJ2-3, with D possibly TRBD1 on 6 matching bases. The CDR3 has 17 amino acids. Germline V CDR1 and CDR2: SGHNT, YENEEA. CDR3 DNA: TGTGCCAGCAGCTTAATGATTATCGGGGAGAGGACAGATACGCAATATTTT. Its protein product is CASSLMIIGERTDTQYF.

V is TRBV10-3 and J is TRBJ1-1, with D uncertain. CDR3 size: 13 residues. Germline V gives CDR1 ENHRY, CDR2 SYGVKD. The V end was cut by 4 bases, the J end by 1 base, with 7 bases between. CDR3 in DNA: TGTGCCATCAGTGGAGCCGGGAACACTGAAGCTTTCTTT. Amino acids: CAISGAGNTEAFF.

This clone was seen ten or more times. The chain employs TRBV6-1 and TRBJ2-7, with a tentative D call TRBD1 (6 bases). V lost 0 bases to trimming and J lost 13 bases, with 16 bases between them. This CDR3 region has 13 residues. Looked up from germline, CDR1 is MNHNS and CDR2 is SASEGT. Written as DNA, the CDR3 is TGTGCCAGCAGTGAAGCCCCTGGGGGCTCCCTTTACTTC. Its translation: CASSEAPGGSLYF.

The chain is built from TRBV5-1 and TRBJ2-3, with 7 bases fitting TRBD1. The CDR3 totals 14 residues. Trimming at V came to 4 bases and at J to 2 bases, leaving 4 bases not matched to a gene. Germline-derived CDR1 and CDR2 are SGHRS and YFSETQ. CDR3 region: CASSTDRLTDTQYF. The CDR3 coding sequence is TGCGCCAGCAGCACGGACAGGCTCACAGATACGCAGTATTTT.

V is TRBV9 and J is TRBJ1-1; perhaps TRBD1 as D (6 bases). Per the germline V gene, CDR1 is SGDLS and CDR2 is YYNGEE. V lost 0 bases and J lost 6, with 9 bases in between. The CDR3 extends over 13 amino acids. CDR3 DNA: TGTGCCAGCAGCGTAGGACAGGATCCTGAAGCTTTCTTT. Its translation is CASSVGQDPEAFF.

The rearrangement joins TRBV11-2 to TRBJ2-3; D possibly corresponds to TRBD2 (6 bases). The CDR3 has 17 residues. Germline V gene data show CDR1 as SGHAT and CDR2 as FQNNGV. Trimming removed 3 bases from V and 0 bases from J, with 16 bases in between. CDR3 sequence (DNA): TGTGCCAGCAGCTTTCTCCCGACTAGTCGAAGCACAGATACGCAGTATTTT. This encodes CASSFLPTSRSTDTQYF.

J is TRBJ2-7 and V is TRBV7-2; 8 nucleotides align to TRBD1. CDR1 SGHTA and CDR2 FQGNSA come from the germline V gene. Trimming took 2 bases from V and 4 from J; bases not matched to a gene: 7. The CDR3 covers 15 residues. CDR3 sequence reads: CASSLFGTGGYEQYF. CDR3 coding DNA: TGTGCCAGCAGCTTATTCGGGACAGGTGGGTACGAGCAGTACTTC.

The rearrangement uses TRBV6-6 and TRBJ1-2, with a possible D match to TRBD1 (6 bases). CDR1 and CDR2 from the germline V gene are MNHNY and SVGAGI (reference sequence). Trimming left V 2 bases short and J 7 bases short, with 14 bases between. The CDR3 totals 14 residues. The CDR3 sequence: CASSYGGNPSGYTF. The CDR3 region has the DNA TGTGCCAGCAGTTACGGGGGCAACCCCAGTGGCTACACCTTC.

The chain couples TRBV2 to TRBJ1-1, with D possibly TRBD1 on 6 matching bases. The CDR3 consists of 15 residues. Germline values: CDR1 SNHLY, CDR2 FYNNEI. With 6 bases removed from V and 5 bases from J, the gap between germline ends came to 19 bases. This chain's CDR3 is CASRRRVGAPTEAFF. The CDR3, as DNA: TGTGCCAGCAGGAGAAGGGTGGGGGCGCCGACTGAAGCTTTCTTT.

This chain joins TRBV11-2 and TRBJ1-6; TRBD1 aligns across 11 bases. CDR3 length: 14 amino acids. V was pared by 1 base and J by 10 bases, with 0 bases of the junction left unmatched. Germline V gives CDR1 SGHAT, CDR2 FQNNGV. In DNA form, the CDR3 reads TGTGCCAGCAGCTTAGGGACAGGGGGCTCACCCCTCCACTTT. Translating it yields CASSLGTGGSPLHF. The entire variable domain, with the rest obtained from reference TRBV11-2 and TRBJ1-6, is as follows: EAGVAQSPRYKIIEKRQSVAFWCNPISGHATLYWYQQILGQGPKLLIQFQNNGVVDDSQLPKDRFSAERLKGVDSTLKIQPAKLEDSAVYLCASSLGTGGSPLHFGNGTRLTVT.

This chain uses TRBV29-1 with TRBJ2-7, with 11 bases that match TRBD1. Germline CDR1 reads SQVTM; CDR2 reads ANQGSEA. V was clipped by 3 bases and J by 3 bases; unmatched bases: 4. The CDR3 has 14 residues. The CDR3 region is CSVDPGTGGYEQYF. The CDR3 DNA reads as TGCAGCGTTGATCCCGGGACAGGGGGCTACGAGCAGTACTTC.

The rearrangement uses TRBV5-1 and TRBJ2-1; D is perhaps TRBD2 (5 bases). Trimming removed 0 bases from V and 11 bases from J, with 15 bases in between. Germline V CDR1 and CDR2: SGHRS, YFSETQ. CDR3 length: 14 residues. CDR3 sequence reads: CASSLEEVTTKQFF. The CDR3 nucleotides are TGCGCCAGCAGCTTGGAGGAGGTAACTACGAAGCAGTTCTTC.

In this sample, this clone turned up once. This chain uses TRBV27 with TRBJ1-2, with D possibly matching TRBD1 (5 bases). Germline V CDR1 and CDR2: MNHEY, SMNVEV (reference sequence). The CDR3 has 18 amino acids. V lost 2 bases to trimming and J lost 2 bases, with 21 bases between them. The CDR3 DNA follows: TGTGCCAGCAGTTTAAGTTTCGATGGGCAGGGAGGGAACTATGGCTACACCTTC. Protein: CASSLSFDGQGGNYGYTF.

The V and J genes are TRBV6-2 or TRBV6-3 and TRBJ1-1; D is possibly TRBD1 (5 bases). Trimming stripped 6 bases from V and 2 bases from J, with 16 bases between. Germline V gene data show CDR1 as MNHEY and CDR2 as SVGEGT. The CDR3 spans 15 residues. The chain's CDR3 is CASSSRRGLNTEAFF. For the CDR3, the DNA is TGTGCCAGCAGCTCTCGGAGGGGCCTCAACACTGAAGCTTTCTTT.

This chain joins TRBV4-1 and TRBJ2-7; 9 bases are shared with TRBD2. The V segment lost 2 bases and the J segment 0 bases; nucleotides outside the gene matches: 5. CDR3 size: 16 residues. Germline V CDR1 and CDR2: MGHRA, YSYEKL. CDR3 sequence (DNA): TGCGCCAGCAGCCAACTAGCGGGGCTAAGCTCCTACGAGCAGTACTTC. Translated, it gives CASSQLAGLSSYEQYF.

This chain uses TRBV6-5 with TRBJ2-3; 7 bases are shared with TRBD2. Germline CDR1 is MNHEY and CDR2 is SVGAGI. V was pared by 0 bases and J by 10 bases, with 10 bases of the junction left unmatched. This CDR3 is 15 amino acids long. CDR3 amino acids: CASSYSVGGSGPQYF. Written as DNA, the CDR3 is TGTGCCAGCAGTTACTCGGTGGGGGGGTCCGGGCCGCAGTATTTT.

The sample holds a few counts of this clone. V usage is TRBV18 and J usage is TRBJ1-1; TRBD1 is a possible D gene (5 bases). Deletions cut 0 bases from V and 6 bases from J, with 14 bases between. Germline V lookup: CDR1 KGHSH, CDR2 LQKENI. This CDR3 has 15 residues. The CDR3 nucleotides are TGTGCCAGCTCACCACCAGTGGGGGGTAGCGCTGAAGCTTTCTTT. It is translated as CASSPPVGGSAEAFF.

The rearrangement joins TRBV2 to TRBJ2-3; D is undetermined. V lost 8 bases, J lost 2 bases, and 11 bases lay in between. Germline V gives CDR1 SNHLY, CDR2 FYNNEI. This CDR3 spans 13 amino acids. The CDR3 DNA is TGTGCCAGCCTACGAGAGTACACAGATACGCAGTATTTT. Amino acid sequence: CASLREYTDTQYF.

The chain uses TRBV5-1 and TRBJ2-2; no reliable D call. Germline CDR1 is SGHRS and CDR2 is YFSETQ. This CDR3 is 14 amino acids long. V shed 4 bases and J shed 2 bases, with 9 bases lying between them. This CDR3 reads CASSTGSNTGELFF. The CDR3 nucleotides read TGCGCCAGCAGCACCGGGTCAAACACCGGGGAGCTGTTTTTT.

The rearrangement links TRBV10-3 to TRBJ2-1; 8 positions agree with TRBD2. V gave up 4 bases and J gave up 6 bases; unmatched junction bases: 8. Germline values: CDR1 ENHRY, CDR2 SYGVKD. CDR3 size: 15 residues. CDR3 in DNA: TGTGCCATCAGTGGTTTAGCGGCGGGGGGCAATGAGCAGTTCTTC. Translating gives CAISGLAAGGNEQFF.

This chain joins TRBV5-1 and TRBJ2-7; D call uncertain. This CDR3 region has 15 residues. Trimming took 1 base from V and 0 from J, leaving 11 bases between them. Germline V gene sequence: CDR1 SGHRS, CDR2 YFSETQ. The CDR3 loop is CASSLTPGDSYEQYF. The CDR3 DNA reads TGCGCCAGCAGCTTGACGCCGGGTGACTCCTACGAGCAGTACTTC.

This chain connects TRBV9 to TRBJ1-2; 7 bases fit TRBD1. After removal of 5 bases from V and 0 bases from J, the junction contained 7 bases not matched to a gene. Germline lookup yields CDR1 SGDLS and CDR2 YYNGEE. The length of the CDR3 is 15 residues. DNA for the CDR3: TGTGCCAGCAGTCAAGGACAGGCTGCTAACTATGGCTACACCTTC. Translated: CASSQGQAANYGYTF.

This clone was counted between two and nine times. CDR3 protein: CASSQSPGVSIYGYTF. CDR3 sequence (DNA): TGTGCCAGCAGCCAGAGCCCAGGGGTATCCATATATGGCTACACCTTC. The chain couples TRBV4-2 to TRBJ1-2, with D perhaps matching TRBD1 (6 bases). The length of the CDR3 is 16 residues. CDR1 is LGHNA, CDR2 YNFKEQ, per germline. Trimming stripped 3 bases from V and 5 bases from J, with 19 bases between.

This chain uses TRBV6-5 with TRBJ2-3, with 7 bases matching TRBD1. After removal of 10 bases from V and 0 bases from J, the junction contained 4 bases not matched to a gene. Germline V gives CDR1 MNHEY, CDR2 SVGAGI. CDR3 size: 13 residues. The CDR3 sequence: CAIATGSTDTQYF. As DNA, the CDR3 is TGTGCCATCGCGACAGGGAGCACAGATACGCAGTATTTT.